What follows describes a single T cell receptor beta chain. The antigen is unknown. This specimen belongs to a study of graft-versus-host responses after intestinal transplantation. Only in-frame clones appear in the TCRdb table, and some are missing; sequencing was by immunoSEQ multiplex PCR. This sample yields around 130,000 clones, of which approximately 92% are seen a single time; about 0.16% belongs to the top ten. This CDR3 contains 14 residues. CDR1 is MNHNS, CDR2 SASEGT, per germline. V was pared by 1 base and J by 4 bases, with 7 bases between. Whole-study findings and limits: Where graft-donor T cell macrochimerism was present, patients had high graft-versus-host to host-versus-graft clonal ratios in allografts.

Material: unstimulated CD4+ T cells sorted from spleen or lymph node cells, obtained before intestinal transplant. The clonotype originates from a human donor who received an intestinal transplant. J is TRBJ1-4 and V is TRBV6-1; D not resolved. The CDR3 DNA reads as TGTGCCAGCAGTGAAGTTGGTTATAATGAAAAACTGTTTTTT. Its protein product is CASSEVGYNEKLFF.